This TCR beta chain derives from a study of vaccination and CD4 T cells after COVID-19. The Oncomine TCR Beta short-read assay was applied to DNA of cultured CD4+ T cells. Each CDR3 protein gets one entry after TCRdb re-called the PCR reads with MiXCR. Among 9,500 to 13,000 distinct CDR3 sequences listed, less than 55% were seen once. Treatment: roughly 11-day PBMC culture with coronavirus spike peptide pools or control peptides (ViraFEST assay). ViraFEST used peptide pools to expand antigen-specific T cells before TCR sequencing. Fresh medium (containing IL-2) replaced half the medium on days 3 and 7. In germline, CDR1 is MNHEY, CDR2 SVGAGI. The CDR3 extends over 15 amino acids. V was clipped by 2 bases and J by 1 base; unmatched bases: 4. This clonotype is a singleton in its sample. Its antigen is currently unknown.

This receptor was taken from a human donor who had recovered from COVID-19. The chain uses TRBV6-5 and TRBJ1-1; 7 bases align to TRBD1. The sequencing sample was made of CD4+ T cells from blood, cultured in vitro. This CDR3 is CASSYGRTGNTEAFF. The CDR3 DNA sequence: TGTGCCAGCAGTTACGGCAGGACAGGGAACACTGAAGCTTTCTTT.